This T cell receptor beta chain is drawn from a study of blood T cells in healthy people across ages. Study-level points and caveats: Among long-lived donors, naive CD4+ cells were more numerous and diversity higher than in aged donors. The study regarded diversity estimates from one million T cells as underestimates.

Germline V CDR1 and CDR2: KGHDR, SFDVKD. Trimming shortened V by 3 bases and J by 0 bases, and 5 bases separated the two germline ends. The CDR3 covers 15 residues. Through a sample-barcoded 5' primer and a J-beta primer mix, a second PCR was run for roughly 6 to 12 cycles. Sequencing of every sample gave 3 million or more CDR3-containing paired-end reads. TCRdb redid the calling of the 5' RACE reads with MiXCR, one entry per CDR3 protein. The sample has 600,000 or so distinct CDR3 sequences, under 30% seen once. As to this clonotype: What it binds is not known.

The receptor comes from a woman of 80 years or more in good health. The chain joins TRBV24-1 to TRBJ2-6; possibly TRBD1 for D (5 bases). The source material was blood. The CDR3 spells CATSDDSSGANVLTF. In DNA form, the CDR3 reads TGTGCCACCAGTGATGACAGCTCTGGGGCCAACGTCCTGACTTTC.